This TCR beta chain is drawn from a study of human T cells and chemical hapten exposure. Indicated time point: patch test 3, about 24 weeks after DPC sensitization. Indicated treatment: therapeutic diphenylcyclopropenone sensitization with weekly scalp DPC. Prior to application of each patch test, blood was drawn. Germline V gives CDR1 MNHEY, CDR2 SVGAGI. V was shortened by 2 bases and J by 0 bases, with 7 bases between the two germline ends. This CDR3 region has 15 residues. A few counts support this clonotype. MiXCR was run by TCRdb on the RACE reads, yielding one entry per CDR3 protein. The sample shows some 62,000 distinct CDR3 sequences, 8% to 13% of them seen only once.

The clonotype was recovered from a woman aged 25-40 years with alopecia areata. Some clones in this sample may be carry-over from other donors' samples. Sequences were derived from whole blood, sampled in connection with sensitization to the hapten diphenylcyclopropenone (DPC). This chain uses TRBV6-5 with TRBJ2-2, with D perhaps TRBD2 (6 bases). CDR3 bases: TGTGCCAGCAGTTACGGAGGGACGAACACCGGGGAGCTGTTTTTT. Translating it yields CASSYGGTNTGELFF.